Below, 19 T cell receptor beta chains from the same sample are listed, as sequenced in a study of siplizumab effects on memory and regulatory T cells. This table comes from immunoSEQ multiplex PCR, and its TCRdb copy is limited to in-frame clones, with some not included. The repertoire consists of approximately 100,000 clones, with around 93% occurring once and the leading ten covering roughly 0.17%. The sample was non-Treg CD4+ T cells sorted from blood. The receptor source for this set is a human donor in good health.

A note on this clone: Other DNA sequences of this sample code for an identical CDR3. V and J are TRBV5-1 and TRBJ2-5, with D perhaps given as TRBD1 or TRBD2 (5 bases each). V was trimmed by 0 bases and J by 2 bases, leaving 8 bases between them. Germline V CDR1 and CDR2: SGHRS, YFSETQ. The CDR3 consists of 14 residues. CDR3 sequence: CASSLGGAQETQYF. In nucleotides, the CDR3 is TGCGCCAGCAGCTTGGGAGGGGCGCAAGAGACCCAGTACTTC.

V is TRBV10-2 and J is TRBJ2-7; 16 positions match TRBD2. After removal of 6 bases from V and 7 bases from J, the junction contained 6 bases not matched to a gene. The CDR3 has 15 residues. Germline CDR1 is WSHSY and CDR2 is SAAADI. DNA of the CDR3: TGCGCCAGCAGCGAGGGACTAGCGGGGGGGTTTGAGCAGTACTTC. Its translation is CASSEGLAGGFEQYF.

The V gene is TRBV15, the J gene TRBJ1-5; no reliable D call. The CDR3 consists of 14 residues. Germline V lookup: CDR1 LNHNV, CDR2 YYDKDF (reference sequence). The ends were cut back, 5 bases at V and 0 bases at J, with 8 bases in the middle. CDR3 DNA: TGTGCCACCAGCCCAGAATATAGCAATCAGCCCCAGCATTTT. Encoded protein: CATSPEYSNQPQHF.

The rearrangement uses TRBV5-1 and TRBJ2-3; D remains unclear. The CDR3 totals 11 residues. V shed 4 bases and J shed 5 bases, with 5 bases lying between them. Germline V lookup: CDR1 SGHRS, CDR2 YFSETQ. For the CDR3, the DNA is TGCGCCAGCAGCCGCCAAGATACGCAGTATTTT. Its translation is CASSRQDTQYF.

The chain joins TRBV6-5 to TRBJ1-1, with 12 nucleotides matching TRBD1. The CDR3 totals 15 residues. Trimming cost V 4 bases and J 9 bases; bases outside gene matches: 9. Per germline, CDR1 MNHEY and CDR2 SVGAGI. As DNA, the CDR3 is TGTGCCAGCAGTTTATCCGGGACAGGGGGCCGAAAAGCTTTCTTT. Encoded protein: CASSLSGTGGRKAFF.

The chain employs TRBV5-4 and TRBJ1-4; tentative D call: TRBD1 (5 bases). V shed 4 bases and J shed 8 bases, with 15 bases lying between them. From germline, CDR1 is SGHNT and CDR2 YYREEE (reference sequence). The CDR3 consists of 14 residues. CDR3 sequence: CASSPSGQVEKLFF. CDR3 bases: TGTGCCAGCAGCCCCTCGGGGCAGGTGGAAAAACTGTTTTTT.

The CDR3 region is CASVRAASGANVLTF. The CDR3 DNA sequence: TGTGCCAGCGTAAGGGCCGCCTCTGGGGCCAACGTCCTGACTTTC. J is TRBJ2-6 and V is TRBV28, with unresolved D. CDR1 MDHEN and CDR2 SYDVKM come from the germline V gene. Trimming pared 8 bases from V and 0 bases from J, leaving 11 bases between. CDR3 size: 15 residues.

This clone has a single count. The chain uses TRBV9 and TRBJ1-1; no definite D call. Germline CDR1 is SGDLS and CDR2 is YYNGEE. V lost 0 bases to trimming and J lost 6 bases, with 12 bases between them. The CDR3 has 14 residues. The CDR3 DNA follows: TGTGCCAGCAGCGTAGTCCTCGGGCGCCCTGAAGCTTTCTTT. Translating gives CASSVVLGRPEAFF.

The rearrangement uses TRBV5-6 and TRBJ1-1; D remains unclear. V gave up 2 bases and J gave up 4 bases, with 18 bases separating them. This CDR3 is 16 amino acids long. Germline V lookup: CDR1 SGHDT, CDR2 YYEEEE. CDR3 sequence: CASSLKGLEVGTEAFF. The CDR3 coding sequence is TGTGCCAGCAGCTTAAAAGGGCTTGAGGTGGGCACTGAAGCTTTCTTT.

This clone showed up just once. The chain links TRBV25-1 to TRBJ1-1; D gene unclear. The V gene's germline CDR1 is MGHDK and CDR2 SYGVNS. V was cut by 1 base and J by 1 base, with 10 bases left in between. CDR3 length: 15 residues. CDR3 in amino acids: CASSEWYGENTEAFF. CDR3 coding DNA: TGTGCCAGCAGTGAATGGTACGGCGAGAACACTGAAGCTTTCTTT.

This clone was seen only a few times. The chain links TRBV11-3 to TRBJ1-5, with 9 bases fitting TRBD1. CDR3 length equals 18 residues. Germline assignment: CDR1 SGHNT and CDR2 YENEEA. J gave up 8 bases and V 6 bases, and 20 bases lay outside the gene matches. In DNA, the CDR3 is TGTGCCAGCAGAGGCAGCCCCGGGACAGGGATAGAATTAGAGCCCCAGCATTTT. As protein: CASRGSPGTGIELEPQHF.

The chain carries TRBV7-2 and TRBJ1-2; TRBD1 is a possible D gene (5 bases). Trimming stripped 4 bases from V and 7 bases from J, with 13 bases between. CDR3 length equals 13 residues. Per the germline V gene, CDR1 is SGHTA and CDR2 is FQGNSA. CDR3 in amino acids: CASSYEGLGGYTF. The DNA of the CDR3 is TGTGCCAGCAGCTACGAGGGGCTGGGTGGCTACACCTTC.

The chain employs TRBV7-2 and TRBJ1-2; D is undetermined. Germline CDR1 and CDR2: SGHTA and FQGNSA. The CDR3 runs 15 residues. V gave up 3 bases and J gave up 6 bases, with 17 bases separating them. The CDR3 DNA follows: TGTGCCAGCAGCTTTATGGGGAGTAGTTCAGATGGCTACACCTTC. Translation: CASSFMGSSSDGYTF.

The chain has TRBV5-6 and TRBJ2-1; TRBD2 agrees at 7 bases. The CDR3 runs to 16 residues. The V gene's germline CDR1 is SGHDT and CDR2 YYEEEE. V lost 0 bases, J lost 3 bases, and 6 bases stayed unmatched. In DNA form, the CDR3 reads TGTGCCAGCAGCTTGGACGCAGCGGGGTACTACAATGAGCAGTTCTTC. It specifies CASSLDAAGYYNEQFF.

V usage is TRBV6-5 and J usage is TRBJ1-2, with D possibly matching TRBD1 (6 bases). Germline assignment: CDR1 MNHEY and CDR2 SVGAGI. V lost 7 bases, J lost 2 bases, and 17 bases lay in between. The CDR3 runs to 15 residues. CDR3 sequence reads: CASTEKGGRNYGYTF. For the CDR3, the DNA is TGTGCCAGCACCGAGAAGGGGGGGCGGAACTATGGCTACACCTTC.

In nucleotides, the CDR3 is TGTGCCAGTAGTATAGGGGCCGGGGGGCCCCGCACAGATACGCAGTATTTT. This translates into CASSIGAGGPRTDTQYF. The rearrangement joins TRBV19 to TRBJ2-3, with a possible D match to TRBD2 (7 bases). The CDR3 has 17 residues. The V gene lost 1 base and the J gene lost 1 base, with 15 bases spanning the gap. CDR1 is LNHDA and CDR2 is SQIVND in the germline V gene (reference sequence).

The V and J genes are TRBV18 and TRBJ1-2; 12 bases match TRBD1. Germline-derived CDR1 and CDR2 are KGHSH and LQKENI. The V and J ends lost 5 bases and 5 bases, in that order; junction bases with no gene match: 6. CDR3 length: 15 amino acids. CDR3 region: CASSVPGQGAYGYTF. CDR3 coding DNA: TGTGCCAGCTCAGTGCCGGGACAGGGGGCGTATGGCTACACCTTC.

The J gene is TRBJ2-5, the V gene TRBV5-5; 10 bases map to TRBD2. CDR1 and CDR2 (germline): SGHKS, YYEKEE (reference sequence). The trim removed 2 bases at V and 5 bases at J, leaving 6 bases unmatched. This CDR3 is built from 15 residues. The CDR3 bases are TGTGCCAGCAGCTTATTGACTAGCGGGTGGGAGACCCAGTACTTC. This gives the protein CASSLLTSGWETQYF.

Only one count was recorded for this clone. The CDR3 sequence: CASSEGGGTEAFF. CDR3 nucleotide sequence: TGTGCCAGCAGTGAAGGGGGTGGGACTGAAGCTTTCTTT. V is TRBV28 and J is TRBJ1-1; tentatively, D is TRBD1 (6 bases). Trimming left V 5 bases short and J 5 bases short, with 12 bases between. Per the germline V gene, CDR1 is MDHEN and CDR2 is SYDVKM. The CDR3 contains 13 residues.